The clone carrying this TCR beta chain was counted between two and nine times. Its antigen is still unknown. This entry comes from a study of cytomegalovirus exposure and HLA in healthy donors. CDR1 and CDR2 (germline): SGHRS, YFSETQ. CDR3 length equals 13 residues. Trimming took 4 bases from V and 7 from J, leaving 12 bases between them. PCR amplification relied on 60 Vbeta primers (plus 13 Jbeta primers). The method was immunoSEQ multiplex PCR; TCRdb's version includes in-frame clones alone and lacks a portion of them. This sample yields about 150,000 clones, of which around 80% are seen a single time; 4% belongs to the top ten. Regarding the study as a whole: In all likelihood, a cluster of highly shared sequence variants was a sequencing artifact. Later on, an analysis found that several of the most significant clusters appeared to be linked to common viral pathogens, which included parvovirus B19.

The gene calls are TRBV5-1 and TRBJ2-1; D uncertain. This TCR was recovered from a woman in her thirties or forties in good health and CMV-seronegative. The specimen was PBMCs. The CDR3 bases are TGCGCCAGCAGCCCTACCGTTCGAAATGAGCAGTTCTTC. It encodes CASSPTVRNEQFF. Filled out from reference TRBV5-1 and TRBJ2-1, the complete variable domain reads KAGVTQTPRYLIKTRGQQVTLSCSPISGHRSVSWYQQTPGQGLQFLFEYFSETQRNKGNFPGRFSGRQFSNSRSEMNVSTLELGDSALYLCASSPTVRNEQFFGPGTRLTVL.